The rows below give T cell receptor beta chains drawn from one sample of a study of T cells in localized non-small cell lung cancer. TCRdb's table, derived via immunoSEQ multiplex PCR, lists solely in-frame clones and lacks some. The data contain tens of thousands of clones, 93% of them singletons. The sequences come from peripheral blood, collected before any cancer treatment. The source of these receptors is a female donor over 55 with stage I lung adenocarcinoma. CDR3s include the opening cysteine and the closing phenylalanine or tryptophan. Fields, in order: V gene, J gene, CDR3 length, D gene, clone size, CDR3 protein, CDR3 DNA. The D gene is left open where the match is weak. Only some rows state a clone size, as once, few, many or a class for expanded clones.

TRBV11-3	TRBJ2-1	12	TRBD2	once	CASSPSGREQFF	TGTGCCAGCAGCCCTAGCGGGAGGGAGCAGTTCTTC
TRBV7-2	TRBJ2-1	16	NA	NA	CASSLVRRVIGGEQFF	TGTGCCAGCAGCTTAGTCCGCAGGGTAATAGGGGGTGAGCAGTTCTTC
TRBV9	TRBJ1-3	14	NA	NA	CASSVQGSGNTIYF	TGTGCCAGCAGCGTACAAGGCTCTGGAAACACCATATATTTT
TRBV30	TRBJ1-1	12	NA	NA	CAWRRWNTEAFF	TGTGCCTGGAGGCGGTGGAACACTGAAGCTTTCTTT
TRBV11-2	TRBJ1-4	15	TRBD1	NA	CASSPWTGHNEKLFF	TGTGCCAGCAGCCCCTGGACAGGCCATAATGAAAAACTGTTTTTT
TRBV6-5	TRBJ2-1	14	NA	NA	CASSYSRARNEQFF	TGTGCCAGCAGTTACAGCAGGGCTAGGAATGAGCAGTTCTTC
TRBV30	TRBJ2-3	15	TRBD2	NA	CAWGLAGGGADTQYF	TGTGCTTGGGGGTTAGCGGGAGGGGGAGCAGATACGCAGTATTTT
TRBV10-3	TRBJ1-2	12	NA	NA	CAISESGNGYTF	TGTGCCATCAGTGAGTCGGGAAATGGCTACACCTTC
TRBV6-6	TRBJ2-7	14	NA	NA	CASSYRNPPATKYF	TGTGCCAGCAGTTACAGAAACCCTCCGGCTACGAAGTACTTC
TRBV7-8	TRBJ1-2	17	NA	NA	CASTPISQGGKPYGYTF	TGTGCCAGCACCCCAATCTCGCAGGGAGGGAAACCCTATGGCTACACCTTC
TRBV6-5	TRBJ2-5	14	NA	NA	CASSSLGVRETQYF	TGTGCCAGCAGTTCACTTGGGGTCCGAGAGACCCAGTACTTC
TRBV6-5	TRBJ2-2	16	NA	NA	CASSYSGTTNTGELFF	TGTGCCAGCAGTTACTCCGGGACAACAAACACCGGGGAGCTGTTTTTT
TRBV18	TRBJ2-4	14	NA	NA	CASSLDAGGYIQYF	TGTGCCAGCTCACTAGACGCCGGCGGCTACATTCAGTACTTC
TRBV19	TRBJ2-5	14	NA	NA	CASSIRVRGETQYF	TGTGCCAGTAGTATCCGGGTTCGGGGGGAGACCCAGTACTTC
TRBV29-1	TRBJ2-3	12	TRBD1	NA	CSVERGRDTQYF	TGCAGCGTTGAGAGGGGGCGAGATACGCAGTATTTT
TRBV27	TRBJ1-1	15	TRBD1	NA	CASSPWTGSYGEAFF	TGTGCCAGCAGTCCGTGGACAGGGTCTTACGGTGAAGCTTTCTTT
TRBV4-1	TRBJ1-1	15	NA	once	CASSRTGTINTEAFF	TGCGCCAGCAGCCGAACCGGGACAATAAACACTGAAGCTTTCTTT
TRBV11-2	TRBJ1-2	12	NA	NA	CASSLQGAGYTF	TGTGCCAGCAGCTTACAAGGGGCTGGCTACACCTTC
TRBV19	TRBJ1-4	15	TRBD1	NA	CASSGDRAPNEKLFF	TGTGCCAGTAGTGGGGACAGGGCGCCTAATGAAAAACTGTTTTTT
TRBV9	TRBJ2-3	17	NA	NA	CASSGDEDTALTDTQYF	TGTGCCAGCAGCGGGGATGAGGACACGGCATTGACAGATACGCAGTATTTT
TRBV6-5	TRBJ1-1	15	NA	NA	CASSYSSQGSTEAFF	TGTGCCAGCAGTTACTCGAGTCAGGGAAGCACTGAAGCTTTCTTT
TRBV5-6	TRBJ2-4	13	NA	NA	CASSEMAKNIQYF	TGTGCCAGCAGCGAAATGGCCAAAAACATTCAGTACTTC